The rows below give T cell receptor beta chains drawn from one sample of a study of cytomegalovirus exposure and HLA in healthy donors. Data came from immunoSEQ multiplex PCR; TCRdb stores just in-frame clones and leaves some out. The sample holds 95,000 to 150,000 clones; approximately 75% are singletons and the top ten take about 3.3%. The sequencing input was PBMCs. Every receptor here comes from a woman aged 50 to 60 in good health and CMV-seronegative. The CDR3 runs from the conserved cysteine through the conserved F or W. D genes are given only for firm matches. The size entry is marked missing in some rows and otherwise reads once, few, many or a size class.

v_call	clone_size	j_call	d_call	cdr3_aa
TRBV27	.	TRBJ2-7	.	CASSLGGGEQYF
TRBV6-5	few	TRBJ2-7	.	CASSYEGFGYEQYF
TRBV29-1	.	TRBJ2-3	TRBD2	CSVPAGGTDTQYF
TRBV28	few	TRBJ1-1	.	CASSLPYNTEAFF
TRBV4-1	.	TRBJ1-4	TRBD1	CASRRTGTENEKLFF
TRBV5-1	.	TRBJ2-5	.	CASSPGMNSDRQETQYF
TRBV19	.	TRBJ1-1	TRBD1	CATSYRGPNTEAFF
TRBV2	.	TRBJ1-2	TRBD1	CASSGQGINGYTF
TRBV19	.	TRBJ2-1	.	CASTRDGSYNEQFF
TRBV2	once	TRBJ1-5	.	CASSRGNQPQHF
TRBV7-3	.	TRBJ1-2	.	CASSPEPPDFYGYTF
TRBV19	.	TRBJ1-1	.	CASSSDPRLRRAFF
TRBV27	once	TRBJ2-7	.	CASSLLFRGEQYF
TRBV29-1	.	TRBJ2-1	.	CSVELLWPEQFF
TRBV7-3	.	TRBJ2-2	TRBD1	CASSSRTGKTGELFF
TRBV4-1	few	TRBJ2-1	TRBD2	CASSQIISTSASYNEQFF
TRBV19	.	TRBJ2-6	.	CASSIGHSGANVLTF
TRBV2	.	TRBJ2-1	.	CASSEERTAYNEQFF
TRBV4-2	.	TRBJ1-2	TRBD1	CASSQAGDRGVYGYTF
TRBV30	few	TRBJ1-5	TRBD1	CAWSGQQLNQPQHF
TRBV28	.	TRBJ1-5	.	CASSSMRFVQPQHF
TRBV6-5	.	TRBJ2-6	.	CASRPAGAGANVLTF
TRBV6-1	few	TRBJ2-1	.	CASSALMGAVDEQFF
TRBV5-6	.	TRBJ1-2	.	CASSFGQGGYGYTF
TRBV28	once	TRBJ1-4	TRBD1	CASSPGTAVGEKLFF
TRBV7-9	few	TRBJ1-5	.	CASSLARTEGNQPQHF
TRBV10-2	.	TRBJ1-2	TRBD1	CASRGTLQGAGSYGYTF
TRBV30	.	TRBJ2-3	TRBD2	CAWTGSSGRASDTQYF
TRBV7-6	once	TRBJ2-1	.	CASSPLGQPHNEQFF
TRBV27	.	TRBJ1-2	.	CASSSGGYGYTF
TRBV20-1	.	TRBJ1-1	.	CSARGAEAFF